This T cell receptor (beta chain) emerged from a study of molecular identifiers for immune sequencing clone quantification. TCRdb called the PCR reads again in MiXCR, with one record for every CDR3 protein. The data show approximately 630,000 distinct CDR3 sequences, 25% seen once. The CDR3 is 15 residues long. Germline trimming cut 3 bases from V and 1 base from J; bases unmatched to any gene: 3. Germline V gene sequence: CDR1 LGHNA, CDR2 YSLEER. Libraries used 20,000 to 1,000,000 sorted naive CD8 T cells and 10%, 30% or 50% RNA input. Based on a CD8+CD4-CCR7+CD45RA+ profile, naive CD8 T cells were sorted.

V gene TRBV4-3 combines with J gene TRBJ2-7, with 10 bases aligning to TRBD1. The TCR sequence derives from a human donor in good health. Some libraries in this study had Jurkat cell RNA spiked in. The specimen was naive CD8+ T cells from blood, with Jurkat cell RNA spiked in. Subset here: FACS-sorted CD8+CD4-CCR7+CD45RA+ naive T cells. In DNA form, the CDR3 reads TGCGCCAGCAGCCAGGACAGGGGGAAATCCTACGAGCAGTACTTC. It specifies CASSQDRGKSYEQYF.